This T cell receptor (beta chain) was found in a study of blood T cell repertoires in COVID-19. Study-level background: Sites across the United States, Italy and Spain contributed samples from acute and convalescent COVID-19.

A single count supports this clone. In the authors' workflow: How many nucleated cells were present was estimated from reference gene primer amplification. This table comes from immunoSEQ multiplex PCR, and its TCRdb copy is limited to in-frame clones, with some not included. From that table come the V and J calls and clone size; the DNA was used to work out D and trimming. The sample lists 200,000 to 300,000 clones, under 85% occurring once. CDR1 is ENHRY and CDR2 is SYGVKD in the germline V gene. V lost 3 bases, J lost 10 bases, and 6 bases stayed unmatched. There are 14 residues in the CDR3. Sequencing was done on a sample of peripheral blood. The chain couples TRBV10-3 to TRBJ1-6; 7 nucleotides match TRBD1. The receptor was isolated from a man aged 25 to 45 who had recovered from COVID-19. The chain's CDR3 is CAISDRQGGSPLHF. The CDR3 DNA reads TGTGCCATCAGTGATAGACAGGGTGGCTCACCCCTCCACTTT.